This T cell receptor (beta chain) was observed in a study of T cells in women clearing cervical HPV infection. For the study at large: Case blood drawn at lesion detection; control blood after infection cleared.

Notes on this clone: Its specificity is not known.

Notes on the study in general: Richness differences could reflect unmeasured T-cell content per sample.

Assay: immunoSEQ multiplex PCR; the TCRdb copy retains only in-frame clones and omits some. The sample table sets out tens of thousands of clones. The sequencing sample was made of blood buffy coat. This receptor was identified in a woman between 18 and 75 years old with a cervical HPV16 infection that either progressed to CIN3+ or cleared (not recorded which).

Here the CDR3 reads CATLAGGTEAFF. CDR3 DNA, as far as it was read: TGTGCCACACTGGCGGGGGGTACTGAA. The chain has TRBV10-3 and TRBJ1-1, with D possibly matching TRBD1 (5 bases). The read gets to within 3 residues of the CDR3 end, and the germline J gene fills in the rest. CDR3 length: 12 residues. CDR1 is ENHRY, CDR2 SYGVKD, per germline. The ends were cut back, 10 bases at V and 5 bases at J, with 14 bases in the middle.